A selection of T cell receptor beta chains follows, all from one sample in a study of tumor and adjacent non-tumor tissue in lung cancer. TCRdb reanalysed the multiplex PCR reads using MiXCR and keeps one entry per CDR3 protein. There are under 250,000 distinct CDR3 sequences in the sample; around 70% occur only once, and roughly 24% lies in the top ten. Source material: lung tumor tissue. Source of these receptors: a man aged 60 to 69 with non-small cell lung cancer. Each CDR3 is given with its conserved first and last residue.

v_call: TRBV20-1
cdr3_aa: CSAGDRDSPLHF

v_call: TRBV12-3/TRBV12-4
cdr3_aa: CANSPRQYLRERVDEQFF

v_call: TRBV6-2/TRBV6-3
cdr3_aa: CASRLLAGGYYEQYF

v_call: TRBV11-2
cdr3_aa: CASSSRQGAAWKLFF

v_call: TRBV11-3
cdr3_aa: CASSLVSSSWKGYTF

v_call: TRBV6-6
cdr3_aa: CAGSYPGARYTDTQYF

v_call: TRBV20-1
cdr3_aa: CSASGLARGNEQFF

v_call: TRBV20-1
cdr3_aa: CSVAARRSRYGEKQSF

v_call: TRBV11-3
cdr3_aa: CASSQGLAGGEEFF

v_call: TRBV11-2
cdr3_aa: CASSQSPVSFF

v_call: TRBV5-4
cdr3_aa: CASSLLGSNQPQHF

v_call: TRBV20-1
cdr3_aa: CSARVPVWTYEQYF

v_call: TRBV11-3
cdr3_aa: CVSSSREAGGYRAGELFF

v_call: TRBV28
cdr3_aa: CASSLNLGYGYTF

v_call: TRBV11-2
cdr3_aa: CASSLDRPVHEQYF

v_call: TRBV20-1
cdr3_aa: CSAGFPFHGLAVSYEQYF

v_call: TRBV5-6
cdr3_aa: CANSFHWVSGANVLTF

v_call: TRBV12-3/TRBV12-4
cdr3_aa: CARSLRPFNQPQHF

v_call: TRBV4-1
cdr3_aa: CASSQGGQVNPEAFF

v_call: TRBV6-5
cdr3_aa: CASRSRGTDGYTF

v_call: TRBV4-2
cdr3_aa: CASSPLIGGADTGELFF

v_call: TRBV4-2
cdr3_aa: CASSQGNGNTEAFF

v_call: TRBV20-1
cdr3_aa: CGASGGVADYEQYF

v_call: TRBV20-1
cdr3_aa: CSARRGLAYEQYF

v_call: TRBV5-1
cdr3_aa: CANSLIPLEANEKLFF

v_call: TRBV11-2
cdr3_aa: CASGSTGEEAYEQYF

v_call: TRBV5-1
cdr3_aa: CASSLGPGRGPSGNTTYF

v_call: TRBV7-9
cdr3_aa: CASSSPGDGELFF

v_call: TRBV10-1
cdr3_aa: CASSESPTTTYAYTF